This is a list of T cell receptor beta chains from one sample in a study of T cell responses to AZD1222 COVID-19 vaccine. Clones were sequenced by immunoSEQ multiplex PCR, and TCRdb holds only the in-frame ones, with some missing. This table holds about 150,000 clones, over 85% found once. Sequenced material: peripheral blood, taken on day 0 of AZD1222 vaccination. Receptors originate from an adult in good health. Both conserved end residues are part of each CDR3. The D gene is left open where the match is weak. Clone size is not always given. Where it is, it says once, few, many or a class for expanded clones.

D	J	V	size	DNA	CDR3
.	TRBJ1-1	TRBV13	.	TGTGCCAGCAGTTGGGGGCGGGTGAACACTGAAGCTTTCTTT	CASSWGRVNTEAFF
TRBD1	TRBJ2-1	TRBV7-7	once	TGTGCTAGCAGCTTAGGGGGACAGGGCCACAATGAGCAGTTCTTC	CASSLGGQGHNEQFF
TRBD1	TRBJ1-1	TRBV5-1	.	TGCGCCAGCAGCCCACAGGGGGAGGGTGCTTTCTTT	CASSPQGEGAFF
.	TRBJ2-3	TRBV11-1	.	TGTGCCAGCAGCCCATCTGAGGTAGCAGATACGCAGTATTTT	CASSPSEVADTQYF
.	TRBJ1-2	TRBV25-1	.	TGTGCCAGCAGTGAAGGGGGTGGCTACACCTTC	CASSEGGGYTF
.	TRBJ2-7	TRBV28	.	TGTGCCAGCAGTTTGGGGTCGGTTTACGAGCAGTACTTC	CASSLGSVYEQYF
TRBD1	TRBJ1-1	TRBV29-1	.	TGCAGCGTTGACCTCCGACAGGGTGAAGCTTTCTTT	CSVDLRQGEAFF
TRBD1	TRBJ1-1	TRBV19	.	TGTGCCAGTAGTATCGGACAGGGGCGCCCCGCTTTCTTT	CASSIGQGRPAFF
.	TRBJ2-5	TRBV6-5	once	TGTGCCAGCAGTTACTCAGGGAGTGGATGGGAGACCCAGTACTTC	CASSYSGSGWETQYF
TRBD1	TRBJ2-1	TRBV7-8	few	TGTGCCAGCAGCTTAGTCCCGGGACAGGGGGTAACTGAGCAGTTCTTC	CASSLVPGQGVTEQFF
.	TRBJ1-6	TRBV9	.	TGTGCCAGCAGCCCTATGAGTGGTTCACCCCTCCACTTT	CASSPMSGSPLHF
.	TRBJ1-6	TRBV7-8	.	TGTGCCAGCAGCTTAGTTCAGAGCTCCTATAATTCACCCCTCCACTTT	CASSLVQSSYNSPLHF
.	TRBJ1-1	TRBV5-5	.	TGTGCCAGCAGCTTGGGGCCGAAGATGAACACTGAAGCTTTCTTT	CASSLGPKMNTEAFF
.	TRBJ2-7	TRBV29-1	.	TGCAGCGTTCAAGCCTACGAGCAGTACTTC	CSVQAYEQYF
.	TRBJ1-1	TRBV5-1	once	TGCGCCAGCAGCTTGGACGGACTCACCATGAACACTGAAGCTTTCTTT	CASSLDGLTMNTEAFF
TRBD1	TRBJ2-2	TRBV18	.	TGTGCCAGCTCACCACCGGGGCAGGGGGCTACCGGGGAGCTGTTTTTT	CASSPPGQGATGELFF
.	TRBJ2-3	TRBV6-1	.	TGTGCCAGCAGTGAAAGGGGACTCAGCACAGATACGCAGTATTTT	CASSERGLSTDTQYF
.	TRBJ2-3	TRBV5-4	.	TGTGCCAGCAGCTCCTACCGGGACCCTACAGATACGCAGTATTTT	CASSSYRDPTDTQYF
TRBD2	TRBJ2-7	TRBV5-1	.	TGCGCCAGCAGCTTGGTTGCGGGAGATAGCGAGCAGTACTTC	CASSLVAGDSEQYF
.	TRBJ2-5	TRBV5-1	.	TGCGCCAGCAACCACCTAGGACCGGGACAAGAGACCCAGTACTTC	CASNHLGPGQETQYF
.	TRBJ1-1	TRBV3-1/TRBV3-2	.	TGTGCCAGCAGCCAAGTGCGGGGCAACACTGAAGCTTTCTTT	CASSQVRGNTEAFF
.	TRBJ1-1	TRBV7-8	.	TGTGCCAGCAGCGGGGACGAGTTGAACACTGAAGCTTTCTTT	CASSGDELNTEAFF
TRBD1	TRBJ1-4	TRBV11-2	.	TGTGCCAGCAGCTTCGCTATCACTATGGACAGGGAGAATGAAAAACTGTTTTTT	CASSFAITMDRENEKLFF
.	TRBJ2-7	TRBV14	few	TGTGCCAGCAGCCACGCCTACGAGCAGTACTTC	CASSHAYEQYF
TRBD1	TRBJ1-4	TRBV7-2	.	TGTGCCAGCAGCTTCAGGACAGGGGGCGGCCGGGAACTGTTTTTT	CASSFRTGGGRELFF
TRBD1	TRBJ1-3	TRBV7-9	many	TGTGCCAGCAGCTCCAACCCCGACAGGGCGGGAAACACCATATATTTT	CASSSNPDRAGNTIYF
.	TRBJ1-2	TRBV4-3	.	TGCGCCAGCAGCCAAGATTCAGCCCCGGGGGGCTACACCTTC	CASSQDSAPGGYTF
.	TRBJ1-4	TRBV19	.	TGTGCCAGTAGTCCCGGGGACAAGTCAAATGAAAAACTGTTTTTT	CASSPGDKSNEKLFF
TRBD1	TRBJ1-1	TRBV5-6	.	TGTGCCAGCAGCCTAGTGAGGGGGCGGACTGAAGCTTTCTTT	CASSLVRGRTEAFF
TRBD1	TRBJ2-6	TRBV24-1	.	TGTGCCACCAGTGATCCACAGGGGCGCTCTGGGGCCAACGTCCTGACTTTC	CATSDPQGRSGANVLTF
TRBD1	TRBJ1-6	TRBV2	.	TGTGCCAGCAGTGAAGCGGATCTTTCAGGGACAGGGACGTCCTCCTATAATTCACCCCTCCACTTT	CASSEADLSGTGTSSYNSPLHF
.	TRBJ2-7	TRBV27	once	TGTGCCAGCAGGGGCCAGGCCAGTTACGAGCAGTACTTC	CASRGQASYEQYF
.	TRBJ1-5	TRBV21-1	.	TGTGCCAGCAGCCTCGCGGCGGGACTTCAGCCCCAGCATTTT	CASSLAAGLQPQHF
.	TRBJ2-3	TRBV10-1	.	TGCGCCACGGGGAATGGTGGAACGCAGTATTTT	CATGNGGTQYF
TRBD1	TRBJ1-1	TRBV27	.	TGTGCCAGCAGGCGGACAGGGGATAGCACTGAAGCTTTCTTT	CASRRTGDSTEAFF
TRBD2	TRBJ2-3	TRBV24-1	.	TGTGCCACCGGGGGGACTAGCGGGAGAGGGGGCACAGATACGCAGTATTTT	CATGGTSGRGGTDTQYF
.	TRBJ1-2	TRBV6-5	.	TGTGCCAGCAGCCCCCGGCCTTATTACTATGGCTACACCTTC	CASSPRPYYYGYTF
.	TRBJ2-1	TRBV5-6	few	TGTGCCAGCAGGATGGGGACCCCCTACAATGAGCAGTTCTTC	CASRMGTPYNEQFF
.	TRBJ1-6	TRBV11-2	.	TGTGCCAGCAGCTTGTTTGCGGGTAAAGGGGGGTCACCCCTCCACTTT	CASSLFAGKGGSPLHF
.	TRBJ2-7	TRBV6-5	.	TGTGCCAGCAGTTCCCCCCTTTCAGGCGCCTACGAGCAGTACTTC	CASSSPLSGAYEQYF
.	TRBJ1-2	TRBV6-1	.	TGTGCCAGCGGTGAGGGGAGGTGGTACTATGGCTACACCTTC	CASGEGRWYYGYTF
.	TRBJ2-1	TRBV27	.	TGTGCCAGCAGCCGACCCAACAATGAGCAGTTCTTC	CASSRPNNEQFF
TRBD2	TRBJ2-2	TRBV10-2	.	TGCGCCAGCAGACCGGGACTAGCGTCCGGGGAGCTGTTTTTT	CASRPGLASGELFF
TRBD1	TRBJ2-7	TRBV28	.	TGTGCCAGCAGTTTATACCAGGGGGCGGCCCTCGAGCAGTACTTC	CASSLYQGAALEQYF
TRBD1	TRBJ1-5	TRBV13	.	TGTGCCAGCAGCCGGGGACAGGGCCATCAGCCCCAGCATTTT	CASSRGQGHQPQHF
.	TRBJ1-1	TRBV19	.	TGTGCCAGTAGCCCCAATTGGCGGACTGAAGCTTTCTTT	CASSPNWRTEAFF
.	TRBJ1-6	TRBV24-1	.	TGTGCCATCCCCGGCGGCAGGAGTAATTCACCCCTCCACTTT	CAIPGGRSNSPLHF
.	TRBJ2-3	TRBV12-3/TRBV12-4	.	TGTGCCAGCAGTCCCGCTAGCACAGATACGCAGTATTTT	CASSPASTDTQYF
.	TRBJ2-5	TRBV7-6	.	TGTGCCAGCAGCAGCGCTAGGGGGGAGACCCAGTACTTC	CASSSARGETQYF